The 9 T cell receptor beta chains presented below share a single source sample, sequenced in a study of CD8 T cells in Susac syndrome. An amount of RNA that ranged from roughly 0.5 to 1 ug was reverse transcribed with random hexamers. MiXCR, applied by TCRdb to the immunoSEQ multiplex PCR reads, yields one record per CDR3 protein. Of about 130,000 distinct CDR3 sequences in the sample, approximately 95% were seen once. Sequencing was done on a sample of CD8+ T cells from PBMCs. The receptor set was obtained from a human donor with multiple sclerosis.

The chain recombines TRBV27 with TRBJ2-3, with D uncertain. The V and J ends lost 8 bases and 1 base respectively, with 16 bases between them. The CDR3 consists of 15 residues. Germline CDR1 and CDR2: MNHEY and SMNVEV (reference sequence). CDR3: CASSPLGGRTDTQYF. CDR3 coding DNA: TGTGCCAGCTCTCCTCTTGGCGGACGCACAGATACGCAGTATTTT.

The rearrangement uses TRBV24-1 and TRBJ2-1; 12 nucleotides agree with TRBD2. The length of the CDR3 is 17 residues. After removal of 8 bases from V and 0 bases from J, the junction contained 7 bases not matched to a gene. Germline V gene data show CDR1 as KGHDR and CDR2 as SFDVKD. CDR3 sequence reads: CATNRTSGTSSYNEQFF. For the CDR3, the DNA is TGTGCCACCAATCGGACTAGCGGGACCAGCTCCTACAATGAGCAGTTCTTC.

The V call is TRBV27, the J call TRBJ2-7, with TRBD1 identical over 7 bases. V lost 3 bases, J lost 5 bases, and 7 bases stayed unmatched. From germline, CDR1 is MNHEY and CDR2 SMNVEV (reference sequence). The CDR3 length is 14 residues. CDR3 protein: CASSLTGLRNEQYV. CDR3 bases: TGTGCCAGCAGTTTGACAGGGTTGAGAAACGAGCAGTACGTC.

The chain carries TRBV11-2 and TRBJ2-3; 13 nucleotides align to TRBD2. The CDR3 is 16 amino acids. Germline CDR1 SGHAT, CDR2 FQNNGV. V dropped 5 bases and J dropped 2; count of bases not matched to a gene: 4. The CDR3 DNA follows: TGTGCCAGCAGCCCTGGGACTAGCGGGACCACAGATACGCAGTATTTT. It translates to CASSPGTSGTTDTQYF. Full variable domain (rest looked up from reference TRBV11-2 and TRBJ2-3): EAGVAQSPRYKIIEKRQSVAFWCNPISGHATLYWYQQILGQGPKLLIQFQNNGVVDDSQLPKDRFSAERLKGVDSTLKIQPAKLEDSAVYLCASSPGTSGTTDTQYFGPGTRLTVL.

This chain uses TRBV4-1 with TRBJ1-1; D may be TRBD1 (6 bases). The CDR3 consists of 15 residues. V dropped 4 bases and J dropped 0 bases, with 12 bases sitting between them. In germline, CDR1 is MGHRA, CDR2 YSYEKL. The CDR3 reads CASSPQQGLNTEAFF. DNA for the CDR3: TGCGCCAGCAGCCCCCAACAGGGTTTGAACACTGAAGCTTTCTTT.

The CDR3 region has the DNA TGCGCCAGCAGCTTGCGAGGGGCCAGCATGAACACTGAAGCTTTCTTT. Translated, it gives CASSLRGASMNTEAFF. The chain has TRBV5-1 and TRBJ1-1; the D gene is possibly TRBD1 (5 bases). Germline V CDR1 and CDR2: SGHRS, YFSETQ. Trimming left V 1 base short and J 0 bases short, with 13 bases between. This CDR3 is built from 16 residues.

The gene calls are TRBV13 and TRBJ2-5; 13 nucleotides agree with TRBD2. J lost 5 bases, V lost 5 bases, and 8 bases had no gene match. The CDR3 runs to 16 residues. CDR1 and CDR2 from the germline V gene are PRHDT and FYEKMQ (reference sequence). The CDR3 DNA reads TGTGCCAGCAGCATGACTAGCGGGGGGACTATTGAGACCCAGTACTTC. Translation gives CASSMTSGGTIETQYF.

This chain joins TRBV7-9 and TRBJ1-5; D ambiguous. Trimming took off 0 bases at V and 9 bases at J, with 3 bases between the two ends. CDR3 size: 11 residues. Germline V gene sequence: CDR1 SEHNR, CDR2 FQNEAQ (reference sequence). CDR3 amino acids: CASSLAGPQHF. CDR3 bases: TGTGCCAGCAGCTTAGCGGGGCCCCAGCATTTT.

The chain uses TRBV12-3 or TRBV12-4 and TRBJ1-1; 8 positions match TRBD1. Trimming cost V 3 bases and J 7 bases; bases outside gene matches: 7. The CDR3 totals 14 residues. The CDR3 nucleotides are TGTGCCAGCAGTTTCCCAGGGACAGGCGATGAAGCTTTCTTT. Translation gives CASSFPGTGDEAFF.